This T cell receptor beta chain appears in the sequencing data of a study of shared clonotypes between healthy human individuals. This CDR3 is 17 amino acids long. Assay used: immunoSEQ multiplex PCR; TCRdb lists only in-frame clones, some missing. The sample consists of hundreds of thousands of clones, less than 98% of them appearing once. The receptor comes from a woman in her twenties or thirties in good health. The sample comprised naive CD4+ T cells sorted from blood. The subset here: CD45RA+ positively selected. The chain carries TRBV21-1 and TRBJ2-1; the D call TRBD2 from the table was never checked on the DNA. TRBV21-1 is deemed a pseudogene. CDR3 region: CASSKEHPGASVNEQFF. The DNA for the CDR3 is TGTGCCAGCAGCAAAGAGCACCCGGGAGCGAGTGTCAATGAGCAGTTCTTC.